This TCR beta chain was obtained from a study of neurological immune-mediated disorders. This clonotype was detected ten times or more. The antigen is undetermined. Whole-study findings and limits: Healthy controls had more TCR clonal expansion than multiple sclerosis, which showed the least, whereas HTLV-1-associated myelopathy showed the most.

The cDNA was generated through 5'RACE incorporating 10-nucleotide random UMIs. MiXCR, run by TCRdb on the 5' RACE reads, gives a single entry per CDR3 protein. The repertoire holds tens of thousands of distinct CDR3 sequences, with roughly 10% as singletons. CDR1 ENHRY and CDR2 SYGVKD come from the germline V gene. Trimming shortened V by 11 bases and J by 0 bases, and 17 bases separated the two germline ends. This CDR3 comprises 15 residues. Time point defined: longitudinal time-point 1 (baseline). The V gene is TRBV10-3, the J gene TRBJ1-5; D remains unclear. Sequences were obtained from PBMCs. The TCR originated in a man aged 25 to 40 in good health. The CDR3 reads CARTRDEDSNQPQHF. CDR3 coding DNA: TGTGCCCGCACAAGGGATGAGGATAGCAATCAGCCCCAGCATTTT.